Listed below are T cell receptor beta chains from one sample, sequenced in a study of sequential checkpoint blockade in melanoma. Here immunoSEQ multiplex PCR was the method, and the copy in TCRdb shows in-frame clones only, minus some. The sample holds some 10,000 clones, about three quarters seen once. The material sequenced was CD8+ T cells sorted from blood (inferred from file names), taken from a patient given nivolumab and ipilimumab in sequence. Receptors were obtained from a human donor with melanoma. Both conserved end residues are part of each CDR3.

V	CDR3
TRBV13	CASSPLAGTEAFF
TRBV25-1	CASSLLVGDTQYF
TRBV11-2	CASRSTGNYGELFF
TRBV9	CASRPGIMNTEAFF
TRBV19	CASSIPTSLGYEQYF
TRBV2	CASKDTGRNTGELFF
TRBV5-6	CASSIGEAEAFF
TRBV6-5	CASSYSRTGHFYEQYF
TRBV7-9	CASSGVILRAFF
TRBV25-1	CASSEYPDSTYEQYF
TRBV5-4	CASSLAGGALGEQFF
TRBV7-9	CANRRTANTGELFF
TRBV19	CASSIRSAGLAGLDTQYF
TRBV11-2	CASSLVRQGNSPLHF
TRBV14	CASSQDHYESSGNTIYF
TRBV2	CASPNSYGYTF
TRBV4-1	CASSHISTGNNEQFF
TRBV7-9	CASGTSNQLAGGPNEQFF
TRBV7-9	CASSSTGNTYEQYF
TRBV5-1	CASSLAGDTGETQYF
TRBV7-3	CASSLSLEADTQYF
TRBV6-6	CASSGPGYTF
TRBV9	CASSGGQADSYGYTF
TRBV5-1	CASSLVGGYEQYF
TRBV9	CASSVGGTGMYEQYF
TRBV13	CASSTRGRGNEKLFF
TRBV27	CASSPPAGSDTQYF
TRBV27	CASSTTGYEQYF
TRBV28	CASNPGLAGGDEQFF
TRBV30	CAWSVEDSTEAFF
TRBV19	CASSMQGGSTDTQYF
TRBV27	CATSRDRGPGANVLTF
TRBV13	CASSSRWTSGGFITDTQYF
TRBV13	CASSSDRAERNIQYF
TRBV5-1	CASSLASGSYEQYF
TRBV7-8	CASSHLRRDKNSPLHF
TRBV7-9	CASSSGLSYEQYF
TRBV5-6	CASSRGLGGQPQHF
TRBV30	CAWSEGAYYEQYF
TRBV7-8	CASSLNEVGEGYTF
TRBV6-1	CASSEGGQIWTSVFSYNEQFF
TRBV9	CASSGDRDYYGYTF
TRBV13	CASSLGLAGPYEQYF
TRBV4-1	CASSQLAGGEQYF
TRBV10-3	CAISENPGSEQYF
TRBV7-2	CASSLEAGGTYEQYF
TRBV9	CASSASGTVIEKLFF
TRBV9	CASSVDSGGKETQYF
TRBV7-9	CASSPDSGELFF
TRBV10-3	CAISESPSGAGNTIYF
TRBV30	CAWSAPGWRVSWTDTQYF